These 4 T cell receptor beta chains were sequenced from one sample in a study of response to subunit inactivated influenza vaccine. TCRdb ran MiXCR on the RT-PCR reads and lists one entry per CDR3 protein. Counted here are hundreds of thousands of distinct CDR3 sequences, 15% to 19% occurring once; the ten biggest clones make up roughly 11%. The sample in question was PBMCs from blood, obtained approximately 12 days after vaccination. The receptor set was obtained from a man aged 45-60 years who received an inactivated influenza vaccine.

This chain connects TRBV14 to TRBJ1-4; no definite D call. Germline V gene lookup returns CDR1 SGHDN and CDR2 FVKESK. With 2 bases removed from V and 5 bases from J, the gap between germline ends came to 12 bases. There are 15 residues in the CDR3. The CDR3, as DNA: TGTGCCAGCAGCCAACTTGGACGGTTCAATGAAAAACTGTTTTTT. Translation gives CASSQLGRFNEKLFF.

CDR3: CASRLGPGELFF. CDR3 nucleotide sequence: TGTGCCAGCAGATTAGGGCCCGGGGAGCTGTTTTTT. The V call is TRBV28, the J call TRBJ2-2, with D unresolved. The V end was cut by 6 bases, the J end by 6 bases, with 8 bases between. CDR1 and CDR2 from the germline V gene are MDHEN and SYDVKM. The CDR3 covers 12 residues. Looking up the rest from reference TRBV28 and TRBJ2-2 gives the full variable domain: DVKVTQSSRYLVKRTGEKVFLECVQDMDHENMFWYRQDPGLGLRLIYFSYDVKMKEKGDIPEGYSVSREKKERFSLILESASTNQTSMYLCASRLGPGELFFGEGSRLTVL.

The chain recombines TRBV6-1 with TRBJ2-7; possible D gene TRBD1, 7 bases. The CDR3 runs 13 residues. V lost 6 bases to trimming and J lost 6 bases, with 15 bases between them. From germline, CDR1 is MNHNS and CDR2 SASEGT. The CDR3 region is CASSRDRLVEQYF. The CDR3 DNA follows: TGTGCCAGCAGCCGGGACAGACTAGTCGAGCAGTACTTC.

The chain has TRBV5-5 and TRBJ1-5; no clear D. Trimming cost V 2 bases and J 9 bases, with 15 bases left between them. The length of the CDR3 is 14 residues. CDR1 and CDR2 (germline): SGHKS, YYEKEE (reference sequence). DNA for the CDR3: TGTGCCAGCAGCTTCGGTACGCCGGATCGGCCCCAGCATTTT. This gives the protein CASSFGTPDRPQHF.